A single sample gave rise to the 23 T cell receptor beta chains below, sequenced in a study of T-cell reconstitution after alpha-beta-depleted transplantation in children. Preparing the TCRbeta library involved the use of unique molecular identifiers. A single record per CDR3 protein comes from TCRdb applying MiXCR to the PCR reads. The sample has around 530,000 distinct CDR3 sequences, 30% to 35% seen once. The source was PBMCs from the stem cell graft donor, collected from the stem cell graft. The source is a human donor who donated a stem cell graft to a child with aplastic anemia.

This clonotype has just a few counts. J is TRBJ1-2 and V is TRBV20-1, with D tentatively TRBD1 (6 bases). Germline assignment: CDR1 DFQATT and CDR2 SNEGSKA (reference sequence). V was trimmed by 6 bases and J by 8 bases, leaving 22 bases between them. The CDR3 sequence is 14 residues long. Written as DNA, the CDR3 is TGCAGTGCGCCCCTCAAAGGAGGGGGTATAGGCTACACCTTC. It yields the protein CSAPLKGGGIGYTF.

The chain has TRBV20-1 and TRBJ2-4; D unresolved. Trimming left V 4 bases short and J 2 bases short, with 18 bases between. The CDR3 length is 16 residues. Germline loops: CDR1 DFQATT, CDR2 SNEGSKA (reference sequence). This chain's CDR3 is CSATPIDAPPKNIQYF. CDR3 DNA sequence: TGCAGTGCTACCCCTATCGACGCCCCCCCCAAAAACATTCAGTACTTC.

The rearrangement uses TRBV7-2 and TRBJ2-7, with 8 bases fitting TRBD2. The CDR3 sequence is 16 residues long. The germline V gene has CDR1 SGHTA and CDR2 FQGNSA. V was pared by 0 bases and J by 3 bases, with 7 bases of the junction left unmatched. CDR3 protein: CASSLAGSREVYEQYF. The CDR3 region has the DNA TGTGCCAGCAGCTTAGCGGGCTCGCGGGAGGTCTACGAGCAGTACTTC.

The CDR3 spells CSVERSGSGQETQYF. Here the CDR3 DNA reads TGCAGCGTTGAACGTTCTGGTAGCGGGCAAGAGACCCAGTACTTC. The chain uses TRBV29-1 and TRBJ2-5; 7 positions agree with TRBD2. V shed 2 bases, J shed 2 bases, and the junction held 8 bases outside the gene matches. From germline, CDR1 is SQVTM and CDR2 ANQGSEA. The CDR3 is made up of 15 amino acids.

The chain uses TRBV7-7 and TRBJ2-1; TRBD2 matches at 11 bases. The CDR3 has 15 amino acids. J lost 7 bases, V lost 5 bases, and 7 bases had no gene match. Germline values: CDR1 SSHAT, CDR2 FNYEAQ (reference sequence). CDR3 in DNA: TGTGCCAGCAGCAGGGGGACTAGCGGTTTGAATGAGCAGTTCTTC. This sequence encodes CASSRGTSGLNEQFF.

In this sample, this clonotype turned up a few times. This sequence joins TRBV20-1 and TRBJ2-3; 7 bases line up with TRBD2. This CDR3 has 14 residues. Germline trimming cut 5 bases from V and 1 base from J; bases unmatched to any gene: 6. Germline V gives CDR1 DFQATT, CDR2 SNEGSKA (reference sequence). DNA of the CDR3: TGCAGTGCTTCTAGCGGCAGAGGCACAGATACGCAGTATTTT. Its translation: CSASSGRGTDTQYF.

The chain is built from TRBV20-1 and TRBJ1-2, with TRBD1 as a possible D gene (6 bases). The CDR3 sequence is 16 residues long. CDR1 DFQATT and CDR2 SNEGSKA come from the germline V gene (reference sequence). V was shortened by 3 bases and J by 4 bases, with 21 bases between the two germline ends. CDR3: CSARRINRQAAYGYTF. CDR3 nucleotide sequence: TGCAGTGCTAGGAGGATTAACCGACAGGCTGCCTATGGCTACACCTTC.

In its sample, this clonotype was seen a few times. The J gene is TRBJ2-3, the V gene TRBV7-8; no clear D. In germline, CDR1 is SGHVS, CDR2 FQNEAQ. The V and J ends lost 6 bases and 3 bases respectively, with 10 bases between them. The CDR3 covers 13 residues. DNA of the CDR3: TGTGCCAGCAGTCCTACCCCGACAGATACGCAGTATTTT. This gives the protein CASSPTPTDTQYF.

The DNA of the CDR3 is TGTGCCAGCAGCCGTGTCACCTTAAAGAGCACAGATACGCAGTATTTT. The encoded protein is CASSRVTLKSTDTQYF. This sequence joins TRBV27 and TRBJ2-3, with unresolved D. Germline values: CDR1 MNHEY, CDR2 SMNVEV (reference sequence). CDR3 size: 16 residues. Trimming left V 6 bases short and J 0 bases short, with 16 bases between.

V is TRBV28 and J is TRBJ1-4; D remains unclear. Per germline, CDR1 MDHEN and CDR2 SYDVKM. This CDR3 comprises 13 residues. V was cut by 10 bases and J by 0 bases, with 9 bases left in between. CDR3 nucleotides: TGTGCCATCAGCGGGGCAACTAATGAAAAACTGTTTTTT. Encoded protein: CAISGATNEKLFF.

This chain joins TRBV4-3 and TRBJ1-2; the D gene is possibly TRBD1 (5 bases). V was shortened by 2 bases and J by 5 bases, with 18 bases between the two germline ends. This CDR3 has 16 residues. CDR1 LGHNA and CDR2 YSLEER come from the germline V gene. CDR3 residues: CASSQSIQAGLYGYTF. CDR3 sequence (DNA): TGCGCCAGCAGCCAATCTATACAGGCCGGGCTGTATGGCTACACCTTC.

This clonotype appeared a few times. The CDR3 region is CASSPRDRGYEQFF. In DNA form, the CDR3 reads TGCGCCAGCAGCCCCCGGGACAGGGGCTATGAGCAGTTCTTC. The chain recombines TRBV5-1 with TRBJ2-1, with 10 bases aligning to TRBD1. Germline V gene lookup returns CDR1 SGHRS and CDR2 YFSETQ. The CDR3 sequence is 14 residues long. The ends lost 4 bases at V and 8 bases at J; junction bases unmatched: 6. Using reference TRBV5-1 and TRBJ2-1 for the parts outside the CDR3, the full variable domain is KAGVTQTPRYLIKTRGQQVTLSCSPISGHRSVSWYQQTPGQGLQFLFEYFSETQRNKGNFPGRFSGRQFSNSRSEMNVSTLELGDSALYLCASSPRDRGYEQFFGPGTRLTVL.

The chain couples TRBV29-1 to TRBJ2-1; 9 nucleotides agree with TRBD1. Germline V gene lookup returns CDR1 SQVTM and CDR2 ANQGSEA. This CDR3 is built from 13 residues. The V and J ends lost 3 bases and 6 bases, in that order; junction bases with no gene match: 3. CDR3 nucleotide sequence: TGCAGCGTTGACACGGGACAGGGCAATGAGCAGTTCTTC. Translated, it gives CSVDTGQGNEQFF.

In its sample, this clonotype was seen a few times. This rearrangement joins TRBV4-3 to TRBJ2-7; D ambiguous. The CDR3 is made up of 13 amino acids. CDR1 and CDR2 (germline): LGHNA, YSLEER. Trimming cost V 1 base and J 0 bases, with 4 bases left between them. The CDR3 DNA follows: TGCGCCAGCAGCCAAGTTACCTCCTACGAGCAGTACTTC. It codes for CASSQVTSYEQYF.

This rearrangement joins TRBV7-2 to TRBJ1-2; unclear D gene. V was cut by 1 base and J by 8 bases, with 5 bases left in between. Germline CDR1 and CDR2: SGHTA and FQGNSA. The CDR3 runs 11 residues. CDR3 sequence: CASSLDGGYTF. DNA of the CDR3: TGTGCCAGCAGCTTAGATGGAGGCTACACCTTC.

This chain joins TRBV6-1 and TRBJ2-2; 7 positions agree with TRBD1. Per the germline V gene, CDR1 is MNHNS and CDR2 is SASEGT. The CDR3 extends over 15 amino acids. V was pared by 2 bases and J by 6 bases, with 6 bases of the junction left unmatched. The CDR3 DNA is TGTGCCAGCAGTGAAAGAGACAGGGAAGCCGGGGAGCTGTTTTTT. Its translation: CASSERDREAGELFF.

This clonotype was detected a few times. The chain couples TRBV28 to TRBJ1-1; D remains ambiguous. Between the trimmed V and J ends, which lost 3 bases and 7 bases, there was a span of 9 bases. Germline assignment: CDR1 MDHEN and CDR2 SYDVKM. This CDR3 spans 12 amino acids. The CDR3 coding sequence is TGTGCCAGCAGTTTTGGCCCCTATGAAGCTTTCTTT. Its translation is CASSFGPYEAFF.

The genes are TRBV5-5 and TRBJ2-7; TRBD1 matches 9 bases. Germline loops: CDR1 SGHKS, CDR2 YYEKEE (reference sequence). The CDR3 has 15 amino acids. V shed 5 bases and J 4 bases; nucleotides not matched to a gene: 10. CDR3 in DNA: TGTGCCAGCAGACAAATCGGACAGGGGACATACGAGCAGTACGTC. Translation gives CASRQIGQGTYEQYV.

V and J are TRBV27 and TRBJ2-1, with D tentatively TRBD2 (5 bases). The ends were cut back, 2 bases at V and 4 bases at J, with 15 bases in the middle. CDR1 is MNHEY, CDR2 SMNVEV, per germline (reference sequence). The CDR3 totals 16 residues. The CDR3 loop is CASSLSGLGNYNEQFF. The CDR3 nucleotides read TGTGCCAGCAGTTTAAGCGGTCTCGGTAATTACAATGAGCAGTTCTTC.

Written as DNA, the CDR3 is TGTGCCAGCAGTTCAGGGGCAGGGGGCTATTACAATCAGCCCCAGCATTTT. Translating it yields CASSSGAGGYYNQPQHF. This sequence joins TRBV12-3 or TRBV12-4 and TRBJ1-5; TRBD1 agrees at 8 bases. This CDR3 comprises 17 residues. J was trimmed by 3 bases and V by 4 bases; bases with no gene match: 11.

The V and J genes are TRBV7-7 and TRBJ2-1, with D unresolved. V was cut by 5 bases and J by 2 bases, with 13 bases left in between. The CDR3 totals 15 residues. CDR1 and CDR2 from the germline V gene are SSHAT and FNYEAQ (reference sequence). The CDR3 protein is CASSPTEAPYNEQFF. The CDR3 DNA reads TGTGCCAGCAGCCCGACTGAAGCCCCCTACAATGAGCAGTTCTTC.

The gene calls are TRBV21-1 and TRBJ1-5. TRBV21-1 is a pseudogene. The CDR3 length is 13 residues. The CDR3 loop is CASSVQVYQPQHF. DNA of the CDR3: TGTGCCAGCAGCGTTCAGGTTTACCAGCCCCAGCATTTT.

In its sample, this clonotype was seen a few times. The chain recombines TRBV2 with TRBJ1-1; no firm D call. The ends were cut back, 1 base at V and 5 bases at J, with 11 bases in the middle. Germline CDR1 reads SNHLY; CDR2 reads FYNNEI. The CDR3 consists of 14 residues. The chain's CDR3 is CASSEGREWTEAFF. CDR3 bases: TGTGCCAGCAGTGAAGGGAGGGAGTGGACTGAAGCTTTCTTT.